This TCR beta chain derives from a study of cytomegalovirus exposure and HLA in healthy donors. Concerning this clone: Its antigen is as yet unknown.

Here immunoSEQ multiplex PCR was the method, and the copy in TCRdb shows in-frame clones only, minus some. The data hold some 170,000 clones, with 86% observed a single time. The germline V gene encodes CDR1 PRHDT and CDR2 FYEKMQ (reference sequence). The V and J ends lost 3 bases and 6 bases respectively, with 15 bases between them. The CDR3 has 15 amino acids. Study-level points and caveats: High sensitivity and specificity were reportedly achieved when the classifier diagnosed cytomegalovirus status. Whilst most TCR sequences proved rare, a subset of public TCRs occurred across many donors. A list of 150 to 200 TCR beta chains associated with cytomegalovirus was given.

The chain combines TRBV13 with TRBJ2-1, with D possibly TRBD2 on 5 matching bases. This sequence originates from a young man in good health and CMV-seropositive. Sequenced: PBMCs. The CDR3 loop is CASSLDSATGNEQFF. The CDR3 DNA follows: TGTGCCAGCAGCTTGGACTCTGCGACGGGCAATGAGCAGTTCTTC.